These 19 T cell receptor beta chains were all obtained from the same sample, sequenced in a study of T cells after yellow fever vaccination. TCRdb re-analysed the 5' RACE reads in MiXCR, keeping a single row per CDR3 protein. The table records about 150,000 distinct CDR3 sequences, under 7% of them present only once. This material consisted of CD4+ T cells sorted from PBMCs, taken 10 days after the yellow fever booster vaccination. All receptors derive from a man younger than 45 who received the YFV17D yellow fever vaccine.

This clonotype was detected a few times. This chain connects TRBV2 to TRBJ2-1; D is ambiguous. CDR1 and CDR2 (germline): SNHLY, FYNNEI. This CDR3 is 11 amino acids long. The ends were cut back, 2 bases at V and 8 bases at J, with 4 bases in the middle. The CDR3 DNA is TGTGCCAGCAGTGAATACGATGAGCAGTTCTTC. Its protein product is CASSEYDEQFF.

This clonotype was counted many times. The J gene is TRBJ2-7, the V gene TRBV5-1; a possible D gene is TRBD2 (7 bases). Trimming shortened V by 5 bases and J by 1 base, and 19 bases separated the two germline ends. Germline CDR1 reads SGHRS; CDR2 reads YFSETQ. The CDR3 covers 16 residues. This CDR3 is CASSGTIGGLSYEQYF. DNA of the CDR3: TGCGCCAGCAGTGGGACTATCGGGGGCCTTTCCTACGAGCAGTACTTC.

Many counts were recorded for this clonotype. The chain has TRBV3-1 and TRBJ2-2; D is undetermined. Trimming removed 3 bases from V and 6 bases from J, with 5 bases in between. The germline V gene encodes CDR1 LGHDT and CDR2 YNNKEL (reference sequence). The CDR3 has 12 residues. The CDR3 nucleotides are TGTGCCAGCAGCCAGGCACCCGGGGAGCTGTTTTTT. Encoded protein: CASSQAPGELFF.

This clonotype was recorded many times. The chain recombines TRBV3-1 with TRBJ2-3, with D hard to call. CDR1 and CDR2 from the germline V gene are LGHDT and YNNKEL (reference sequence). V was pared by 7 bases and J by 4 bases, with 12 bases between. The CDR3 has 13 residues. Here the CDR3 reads CASNKGVADTQYF. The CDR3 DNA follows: TGTGCCAGCAACAAAGGTGTAGCAGATACGCAGTATTTT.

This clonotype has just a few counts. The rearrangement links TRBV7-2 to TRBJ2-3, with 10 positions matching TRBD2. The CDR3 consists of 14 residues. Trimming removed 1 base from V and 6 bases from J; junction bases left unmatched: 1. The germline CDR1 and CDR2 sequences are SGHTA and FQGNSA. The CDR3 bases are TGTGCCAGCAGCTTAGTAGCGGGAGGTGATACGCAGTATTTT. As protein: CASSLVAGGDTQYF.

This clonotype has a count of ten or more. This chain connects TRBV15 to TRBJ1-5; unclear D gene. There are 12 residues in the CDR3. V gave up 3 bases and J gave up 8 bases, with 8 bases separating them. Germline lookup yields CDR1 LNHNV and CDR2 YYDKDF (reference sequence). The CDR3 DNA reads TGTGCCACCAGCAGGATCCAGGAGCCCCAGCATTTT. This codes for CATSRIQEPQHF.

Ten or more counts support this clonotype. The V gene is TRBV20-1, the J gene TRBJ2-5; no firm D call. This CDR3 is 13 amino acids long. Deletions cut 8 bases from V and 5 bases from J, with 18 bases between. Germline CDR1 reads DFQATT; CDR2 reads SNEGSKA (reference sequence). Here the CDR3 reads CSTKGILWETQYF. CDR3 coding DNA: TGCAGTACCAAGGGCATCCTATGGGAGACCCAGTACTTC.

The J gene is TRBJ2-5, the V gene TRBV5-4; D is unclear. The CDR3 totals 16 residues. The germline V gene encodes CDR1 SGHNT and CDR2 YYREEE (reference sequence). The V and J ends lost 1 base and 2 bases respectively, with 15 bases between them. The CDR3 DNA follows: TGTGCCAGCAGCTTGAGTACCAATATTCTTCAAGAGACCCAGTACTTC. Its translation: CASSLSTNILQETQYF.

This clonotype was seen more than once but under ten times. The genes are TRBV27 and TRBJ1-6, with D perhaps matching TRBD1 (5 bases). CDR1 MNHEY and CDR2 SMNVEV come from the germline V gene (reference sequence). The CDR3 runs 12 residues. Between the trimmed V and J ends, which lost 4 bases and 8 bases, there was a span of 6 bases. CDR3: CASSSRDSPLHF. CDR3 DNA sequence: TGTGCCAGCAGTTCCAGGGATTCACCCCTCCACTTT.

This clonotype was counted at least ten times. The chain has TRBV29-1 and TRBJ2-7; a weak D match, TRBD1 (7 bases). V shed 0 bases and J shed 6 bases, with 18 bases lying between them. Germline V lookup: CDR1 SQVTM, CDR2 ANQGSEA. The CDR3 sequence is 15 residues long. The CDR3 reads CSVEDQQGRFVEQYF. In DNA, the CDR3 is TGCAGCGTTGAAGATCAACAGGGGAGGTTTGTCGAGCAGTACTTC.

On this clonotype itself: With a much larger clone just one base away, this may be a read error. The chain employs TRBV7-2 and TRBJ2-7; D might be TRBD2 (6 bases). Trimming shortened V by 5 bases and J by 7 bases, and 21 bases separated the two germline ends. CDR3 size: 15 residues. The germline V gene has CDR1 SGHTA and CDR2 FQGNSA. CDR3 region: CASSRSNGGSGEQYF. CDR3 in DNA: TGTGCCAGCAGCCGTTCCAACGGGGGTAGTGGGGAGCAGTACTTC. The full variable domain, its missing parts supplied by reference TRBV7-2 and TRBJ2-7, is GAGVSQSPSNKVTEKGKDVELRCDPISGHTALYWYRQSLGQGLEFLIYFQGNSAPDKSGLPSDRFSAERTGGSVSTLTIQRTQQEDSAVYLCASSRSNGGSGEQYFGPGTRLTVT.

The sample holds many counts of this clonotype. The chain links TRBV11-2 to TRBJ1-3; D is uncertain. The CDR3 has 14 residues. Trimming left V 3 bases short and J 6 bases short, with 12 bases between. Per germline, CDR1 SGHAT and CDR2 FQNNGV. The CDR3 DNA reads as TGTGCCAGCAGCTTTTTTCCGGGCACAAACACCATATATTTT. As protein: CASSFFPGTNTIYF.

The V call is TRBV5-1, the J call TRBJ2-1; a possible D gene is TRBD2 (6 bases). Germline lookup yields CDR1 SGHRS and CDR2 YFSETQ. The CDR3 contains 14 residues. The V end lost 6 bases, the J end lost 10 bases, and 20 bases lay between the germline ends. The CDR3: CASTAGTPWWEQFF. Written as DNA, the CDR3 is TGCGCCAGCACGGCCGGGACTCCATGGTGGGAGCAGTTCTTC.

The CDR3 loop is CASSMGTSPGELFF. The CDR3 region has the DNA TGTGCCAGTAGTATGGGGACTAGCCCCGGGGAGCTGTTTTTT. The genes are TRBV19 and TRBJ2-2; 9 nucleotides match TRBD2. This CDR3 contains 14 residues. Germline CDR1 and CDR2: LNHDA and SQIVND (reference sequence). With V trimmed by 3 bases and J by 6 bases, 2 bases remained unmatched.

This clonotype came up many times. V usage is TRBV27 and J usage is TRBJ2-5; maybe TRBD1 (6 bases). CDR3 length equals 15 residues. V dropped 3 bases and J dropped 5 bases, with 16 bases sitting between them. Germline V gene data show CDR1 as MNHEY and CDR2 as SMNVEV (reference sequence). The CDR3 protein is CASSLGAGESETQYF. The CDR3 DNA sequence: TGTGCCAGCAGTTTGGGAGCAGGGGAATCGGAGACCCAGTACTTC.

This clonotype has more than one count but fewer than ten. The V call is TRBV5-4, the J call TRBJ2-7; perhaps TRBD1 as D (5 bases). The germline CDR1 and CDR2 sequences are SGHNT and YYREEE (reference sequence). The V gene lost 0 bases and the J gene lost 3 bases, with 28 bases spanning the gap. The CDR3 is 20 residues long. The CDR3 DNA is TGTGCCAGCAGCTTGGATTATGGGGCTTATCGGAGCCATAGATTCTACGAGCAGTACTTC. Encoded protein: CASSLDYGAYRSHRFYEQYF.

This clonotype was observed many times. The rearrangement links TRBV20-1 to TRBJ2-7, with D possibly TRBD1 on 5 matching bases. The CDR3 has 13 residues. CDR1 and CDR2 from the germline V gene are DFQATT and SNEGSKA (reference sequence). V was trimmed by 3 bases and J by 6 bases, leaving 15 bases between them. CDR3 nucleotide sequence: TGCAGTGCTAGCCTCCACAGGTCTCTCGAGCAGTACTTC. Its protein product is CSASLHRSLEQYF.

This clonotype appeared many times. The CDR3 DNA reads as TGTGCCAGCAGCTTCCGGGTTAGCGGGAGTTATGAGCAGTTCTTC. This translates into CASSFRVSGSYEQFF. V is TRBV11-2 and J is TRBJ2-1; 9 nucleotides align to TRBD2. With V trimmed by 3 bases and J by 8 bases, 8 bases remained unmatched. Germline lookup yields CDR1 SGHAT and CDR2 FQNNGV. The CDR3 consists of 15 residues.

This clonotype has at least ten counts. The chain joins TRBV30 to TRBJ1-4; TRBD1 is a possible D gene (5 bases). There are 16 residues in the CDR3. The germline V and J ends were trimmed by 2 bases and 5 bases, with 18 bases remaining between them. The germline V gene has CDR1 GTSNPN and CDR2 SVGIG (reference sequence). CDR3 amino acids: CAWSRAGILQNEKLFF. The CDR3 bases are TGTGCCTGGAGTAGGGCAGGGATACTGCAAAATGAAAAACTGTTTTTT.